This T cell receptor (beta chain) appears in the sequencing data of a study of CD8+CD57+ T cells in acquired aplastic anemia. As for the study in general: Average DNA yield from sorted CD4+ and CD8+ cells was roughly 3.1 ug.

V lost 2 bases to trimming and J lost 3 bases, with 16 bases between them. Germline V CDR1 and CDR2: SEHNR, FQNEAQ (reference sequence). The CDR3 loop spans 17 amino acids. In patients chosen for sequencing, flow cytometry had shown CD8+CD57+ cell expansion. Among the patients, none had received any therapy at the time of blood sampling. Genomic DNA provided the template from which TCR beta VDJ and CDR3 profiles were obtained. MiXCR, applied by TCRdb to the reads, yields one record per CDR3 protein. The profile shows hundreds of thousands of distinct CDR3 sequences, under 65% of them singletons. The sequencing input was sorted CD4+, CD8+, or CD8+CD57+ T cells (not recorded which) from PBMCs. This chain joins TRBV7-9 and TRBJ2-2; tentatively, D is TRBD2 (5 bases). This TCR came from a human donor with aplastic anemia. This CDR3 is CASSLIGRGGYTGELFF. Written as DNA, the CDR3 is TGTGCCAGCAGCTTAATCGGACGGGGTGGATACACCGGGGAGCTGTTTTTT.